These 6 T cell receptor beta chains originate from one sample sequenced in a study of T cell responses to AZD1222 COVID-19 vaccine. Method: immunoSEQ multiplex PCR; TCRdb's copy keeps in-frame clones and lacks some. Of roughly 150,000 clones listed, over 75% are singletons. This specimen was peripheral blood, taken on day 0 of AZD1222 vaccination. The receptors here all came from an adult in good health.

This chain links TRBV5-1 with TRBJ2-1; 10 positions agree with TRBD1. This CDR3 is 15 amino acids long. CDR1 is SGHRS and CDR2 is YFSETQ in the germline V gene. V was pared by 2 bases and J by 4 bases, with 3 bases of the junction left unmatched. CDR3 protein: CASSLGDRGYNEQFF. The CDR3 nucleotides are TGCGCCAGCAGCTTAGGGGACAGGGGATACAATGAGCAGTTCTTC.

This sequence joins TRBV10-3 and TRBJ1-1; D is undetermined. The V and J ends lost 7 bases and 1 base respectively, with 13 bases between them. The CDR3 covers 14 residues. Germline-derived CDR1 and CDR2 are ENHRY and SYGVKD. CDR3 in DNA: TGTGCCATCACTGCGACGGGTAAGAACACTGAAGCTTTCTTT. Its protein is CAITATGKNTEAFF.

This chain links TRBV25-1 with TRBJ1-2, with unresolved D. V was pared by 0 bases and J by 8 bases, with 7 bases between. In germline, CDR1 is MGHDK, CDR2 SYGVNS. The CDR3 is 12 residues long. CDR3 nucleotide sequence: TGTGCCAGCAGTGAATACGGGAAGGGCTACACCTTC. It specifies CASSEYGKGYTF.

The rearrangement joins TRBV19 to TRBJ2-1; D might be TRBD1 (5 bases). This CDR3 comprises 16 residues. V was clipped by 6 bases and J by 6 bases, with 21 bases between them. Germline CDR1 is LNHDA and CDR2 is SQIVND (reference sequence). Here the CDR3 reads CASSRRSTLRGNEQFF. In DNA form, the CDR3 reads TGTGCCAGTAGCCGTCGGTCGACACTAAGGGGCAATGAGCAGTTCTTC.

This chain joins TRBV18 and TRBJ2-7; 11 bases line up with TRBD1. With V trimmed by 5 bases and J by 1 base, 10 bases remained unmatched. The CDR3 covers 17 residues. CDR1 KGHSH and CDR2 LQKENI come from the germline V gene. The CDR3 bases are TGTGCCAGCTCATCTCTATCCGGGACAGGGGGGTCCTACGAGCAGTACTTC. Translated: CASSSLSGTGGSYEQYF.

In its sample, this clone was seen once. The chain uses TRBV7-3 and TRBJ1-2; tentatively, D is TRBD1 (5 bases). This CDR3 region has 15 residues. Looked up from germline, CDR1 is SGHTA and CDR2 is FQGTGA. The ends were cut back, 5 bases at V and 7 bases at J, with 20 bases in the middle. CDR3 loop: CASSPQTGGMGGYTF. The CDR3, as DNA: TGTGCCAGCAGCCCACAGACTGGGGGAATGGGTGGCTACACCTTC.